The 3 T cell receptor beta chains listed next were all sequenced from one sample in a study of regulatory T cells in long-lasting Graves disease. Time point given: persistent/refractory GD, antithyroid drugs over 5 years with positive TRAb. The TCR library used RNA extracted from PBMCs. For TCR beta, libraries came from iRepertoire HTBI primers and Arm-PCR of CDR3 regions. One entry per CDR3 protein, called by TCRdb with MiXCR from the multiplex PCR reads. The profile shows almost 350,000 distinct CDR3 sequences, about 20% of them singletons. The sample here was peripheral blood mononuclear cells (PBMCs), taken when the disease was refractory, from a patient treated with antithyroid drugs. These TCRs come from a female donor with Graves disease.

The V and J genes are TRBV19 and TRBJ1-6; tentatively, D is TRBD1 (6 bases). The V and J ends lost 5 bases and 9 bases respectively, with 8 bases between them. Germline V gives CDR1 LNHDA, CDR2 SQIVND (reference sequence). The CDR3 loop spans 12 amino acids. The CDR3 reads CASSDRFSPLHF. The CDR3 DNA follows: TGTGCCAGTAGTGACAGGTTTTCACCCCTCCACTTT. Using reference TRBV19 and TRBJ1-6 for the parts outside the CDR3, the full variable domain is DGGITQSPKYLFRKEGQNVTLSCEQNLNHDAMYWYRQDPGQGLRLIYYSQIVNDFQKGDIAEGYSVSREKKESFPLTVTSAQKNPTAFYLCASSDRFSPLHFGNGTRLTVT.

The chain joins TRBV3-1 to TRBJ1-4; D not resolved. Trimming took off 1 base at V and 8 bases at J, with 11 bases between the two ends. CDR1 LGHDT and CDR2 YNNKEL come from the germline V gene (reference sequence). The CDR3 runs 14 residues. The chain's CDR3 is CASSQGGSREKLFF. As DNA, the CDR3 is TGTGCCAGCAGCCAAGGAGGAAGTAGGGAAAAACTGTTTTTT.

This clonotype has just a few counts. The chain recombines TRBV10-1 with TRBJ1-5; D is ambiguous. The CDR3 runs 14 residues. V was shortened by 2 bases and J by 4 bases, with 9 bases between the two germline ends. Germline-derived CDR1 and CDR2 are WNHNN and SYGVQD (reference sequence). CDR3 in amino acids: CASSERGINQPQHF. CDR3 in DNA: TGCGCCAGCAGTGAGAGAGGGATAAATCAGCCCCAGCATTTT.